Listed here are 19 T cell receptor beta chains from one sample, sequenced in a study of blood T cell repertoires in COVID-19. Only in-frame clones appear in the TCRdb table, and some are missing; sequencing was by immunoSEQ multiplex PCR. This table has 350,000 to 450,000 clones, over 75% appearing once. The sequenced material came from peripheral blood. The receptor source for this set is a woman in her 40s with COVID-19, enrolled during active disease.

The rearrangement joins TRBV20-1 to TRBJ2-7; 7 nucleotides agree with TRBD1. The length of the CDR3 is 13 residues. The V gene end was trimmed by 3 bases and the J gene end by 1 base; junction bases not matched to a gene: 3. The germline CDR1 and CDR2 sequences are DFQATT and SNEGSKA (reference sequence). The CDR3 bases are TGCAGTGCTAGTGACAGGGCTTCCTACGAGCAGTACTTC. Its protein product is CSASDRASYEQYF.

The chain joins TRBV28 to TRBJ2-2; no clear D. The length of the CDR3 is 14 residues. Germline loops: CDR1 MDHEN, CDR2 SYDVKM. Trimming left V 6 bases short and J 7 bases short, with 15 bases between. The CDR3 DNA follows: TGTGCCAGCAGCTCACCAAGTCGCGGCGGGGAGCTGTTTTTT. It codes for CASSSPSRGGELFF.

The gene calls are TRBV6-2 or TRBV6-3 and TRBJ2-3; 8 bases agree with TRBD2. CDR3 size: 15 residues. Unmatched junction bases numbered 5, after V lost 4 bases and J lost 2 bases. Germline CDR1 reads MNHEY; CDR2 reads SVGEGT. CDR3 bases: TGTGCCAGCAGTTTCTATAGCGGGGACACAGATACGCAGTATTTT. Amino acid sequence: CASSFYSGDTDTQYF.

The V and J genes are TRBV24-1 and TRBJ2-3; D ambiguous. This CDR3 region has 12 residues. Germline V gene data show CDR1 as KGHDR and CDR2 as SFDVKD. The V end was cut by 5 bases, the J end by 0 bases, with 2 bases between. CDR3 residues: CATSASTDTQYF. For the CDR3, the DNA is TGTGCCACCAGTGCTAGCACAGATACGCAGTATTTT.

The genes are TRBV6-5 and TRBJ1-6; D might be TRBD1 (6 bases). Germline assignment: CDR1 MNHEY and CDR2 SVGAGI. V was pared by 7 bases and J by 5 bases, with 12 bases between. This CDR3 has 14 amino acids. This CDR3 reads CASKSQGNNSPLHF. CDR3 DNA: TGTGCCAGCAAGTCACAGGGAAATAATTCACCCCTCCACTTT.

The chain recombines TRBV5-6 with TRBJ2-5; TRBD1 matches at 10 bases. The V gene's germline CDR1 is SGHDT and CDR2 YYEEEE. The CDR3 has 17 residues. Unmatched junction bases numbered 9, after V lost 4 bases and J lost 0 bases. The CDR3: CASSLLGDRGHQETQYF. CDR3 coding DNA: TGTGCCAGCAGCCTGCTAGGGGACAGGGGACACCAAGAGACCCAGTACTTC.

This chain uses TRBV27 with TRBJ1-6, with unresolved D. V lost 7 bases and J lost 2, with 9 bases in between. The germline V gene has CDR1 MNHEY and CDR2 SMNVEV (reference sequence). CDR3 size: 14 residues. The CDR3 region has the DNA TGTGCCAGCACCCGGAGGACCTATAATTCACCCCTCCACTTT. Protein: CASTRRTYNSPLHF.

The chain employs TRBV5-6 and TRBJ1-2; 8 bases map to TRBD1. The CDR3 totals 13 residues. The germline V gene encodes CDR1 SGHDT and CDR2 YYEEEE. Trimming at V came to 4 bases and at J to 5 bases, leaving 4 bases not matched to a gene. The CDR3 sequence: CASSPGQGYGYTF. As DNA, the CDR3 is TGTGCCAGCAGCCCAGGACAGGGATATGGCTACACCTTC.

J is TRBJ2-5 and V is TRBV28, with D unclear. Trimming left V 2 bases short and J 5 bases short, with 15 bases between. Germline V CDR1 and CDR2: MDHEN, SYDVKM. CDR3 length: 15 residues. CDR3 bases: TGTGCCAGCAGTTTAAGGTCCAAACCCGGGGAGACCCAGTACTTC. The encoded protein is CASSLRSKPGETQYF.

DNA of the CDR3: TGTGCCAGCAGCCGATTAGGGACTGAGCAGTACTTC. Encoded protein: CASSRLGTEQYF. V usage is TRBV3-1 (or the pseudogene TRBV3-2) and J usage is TRBJ2-7; D possibly corresponds to TRBD2 (6 bases). V was clipped by 4 bases and J by 7 bases, with 11 bases between them. The CDR3 has 12 residues. Germline CDR1 LGHDT, CDR2 YNNKEL (reference sequence).

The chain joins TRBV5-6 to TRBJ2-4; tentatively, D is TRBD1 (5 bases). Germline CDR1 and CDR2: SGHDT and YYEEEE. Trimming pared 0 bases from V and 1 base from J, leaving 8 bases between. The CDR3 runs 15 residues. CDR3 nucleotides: TGTGCCAGCAGCTTGGCAGGGATGGCCAAAAACATTCAGTACTTC. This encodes CASSLAGMAKNIQYF. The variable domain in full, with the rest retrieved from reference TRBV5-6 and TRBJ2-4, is DAGVTQSPTHLIKTRGQQVTLRCSPKSGHDTVSWYQQALGQGPQFIFQYYEEEERQRGNFPDRFSGHQFPNYSSELNVNALLLGDSALYLCASSLAGMAKNIQYFGAGTRLSVL.

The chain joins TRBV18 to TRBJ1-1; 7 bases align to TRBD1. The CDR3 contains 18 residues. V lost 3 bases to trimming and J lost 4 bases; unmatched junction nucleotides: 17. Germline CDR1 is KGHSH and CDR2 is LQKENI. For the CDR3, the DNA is TGTGCCAGCTCACCGATGGGCAGGGGGGAAATTGGTGGCACTGAAGCTTTCTTT. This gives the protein CASSPMGRGEIGGTEAFF.

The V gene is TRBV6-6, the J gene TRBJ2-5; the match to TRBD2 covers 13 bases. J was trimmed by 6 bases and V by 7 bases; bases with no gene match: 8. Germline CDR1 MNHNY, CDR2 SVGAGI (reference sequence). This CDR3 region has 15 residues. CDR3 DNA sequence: TGTGCCAGCACAGGGACTAGCGGGATAGGACAGACCCAGTACTTC. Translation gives CASTGTSGIGQTQYF.

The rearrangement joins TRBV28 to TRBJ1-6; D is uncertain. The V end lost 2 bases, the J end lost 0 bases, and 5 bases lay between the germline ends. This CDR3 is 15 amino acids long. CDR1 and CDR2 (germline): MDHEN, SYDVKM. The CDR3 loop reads CASSLQVSYNSPLHF. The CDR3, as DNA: TGTGCCAGCAGTTTACAGGTCTCCTATAATTCACCCCTCCACTTT.

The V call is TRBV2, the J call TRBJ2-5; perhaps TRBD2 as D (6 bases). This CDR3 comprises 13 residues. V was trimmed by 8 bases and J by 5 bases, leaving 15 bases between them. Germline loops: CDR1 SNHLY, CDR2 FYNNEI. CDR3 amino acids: CASGGLVGETQYF. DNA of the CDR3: TGTGCCAGCGGGGGGTTGGTGGGGGAGACCCAGTACTTC.

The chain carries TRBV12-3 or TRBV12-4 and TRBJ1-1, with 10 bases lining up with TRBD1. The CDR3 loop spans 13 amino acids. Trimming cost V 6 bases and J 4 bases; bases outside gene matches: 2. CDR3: CASRDRGPTEAFF. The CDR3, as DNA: TGTGCCAGCAGAGACAGGGGGCCCACTGAAGCTTTCTTT.

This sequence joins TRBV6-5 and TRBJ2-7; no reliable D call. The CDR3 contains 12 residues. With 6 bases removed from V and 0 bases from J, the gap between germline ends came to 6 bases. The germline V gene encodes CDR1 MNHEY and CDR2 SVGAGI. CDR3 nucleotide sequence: TGTGCCAGCAGGACTCCCTCCTACGAGCAGTACTTC. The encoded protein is CASRTPSYEQYF.

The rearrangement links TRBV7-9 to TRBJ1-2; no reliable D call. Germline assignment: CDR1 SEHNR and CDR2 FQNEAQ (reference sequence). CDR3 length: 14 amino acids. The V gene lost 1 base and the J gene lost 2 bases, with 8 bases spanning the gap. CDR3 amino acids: CASSLGGDNYGYTF. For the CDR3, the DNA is TGTGCCAGCAGCTTAGGCGGTGACAACTATGGCTACACCTTC. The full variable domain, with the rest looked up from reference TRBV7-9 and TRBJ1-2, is DTGVSQNPRHKITKRGQNVTFRCDPISEHNRLYWYRQTLGQGPEFLTYFQNEAQLEKSRLLSDRFSAERPKGSFSTLEIQRTEQGDSAMYLCASSLGGDNYGYTFGSGTRLTVV.

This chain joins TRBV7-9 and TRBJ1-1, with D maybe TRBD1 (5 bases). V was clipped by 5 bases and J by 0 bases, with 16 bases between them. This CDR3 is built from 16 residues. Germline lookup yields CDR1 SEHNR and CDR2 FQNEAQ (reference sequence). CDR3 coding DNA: TGTGCCAGCAGCAAACGACAGCCGCCCATGAACACTGAAGCTTTCTTT. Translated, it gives CASSKRQPPMNTEAFF.